This T cell receptor beta chain was found in a study of blood T cell repertoires in COVID-19. In assigning cohorts, the study relied on participant-reported clinical history. Before being deemed recovered, Cohort 3 donors had two negative PCRs, clearance, or symptom resolution. Authors' methods: By means of reference gene primer amplification, nucleated cell counts were estimated. Clones were sequenced by immunoSEQ multiplex PCR, and TCRdb holds only the in-frame ones, with some missing. That table furnishes V, J and clone size, whereas the DNA furnished D and trimming. The sample lists roughly 300,000 clones; 92% were seen once. The sample comprised PBMCs or T cells enriched from blood (not recorded which). The receptor was isolated from a woman in her twenties or thirties who had recovered from COVID-19.

DNA for the CDR3: TGTGCCAGTAGTATAGCAGCCAGGGGGCACGAGCAGTACTTC. It codes for CASSIAARGHEQYF. The chain has TRBV19 and TRBJ2-7; 8 bases are shared with TRBD1. CDR3 size: 14 residues. Germline V gives CDR1 LNHDA, CDR2 SQIVND (reference sequence). V dropped 1 base and J dropped 5; count of bases not matched to a gene: 4.